Shown below are 13 T cell receptor beta chains from a single sample sequenced in a study of cytomegalovirus exposure and HLA in healthy donors. Researchers ran the PCR with 60 Vbeta and 13 Jbeta primers. The assay was immunoSEQ multiplex PCR, and TCRdb's table has in-frame clones only and misses some. The sample records 99,000 or so clones, 83% being singletons. Input material: PBMCs. The origin of the receptors is a young man in good health and CMV-seronegative.

This chain uses TRBV4-1 with TRBJ2-7; 10 bases are shared with TRBD2. Trimming at V came to 2 bases and at J to 2 bases, leaving 12 bases not matched to a gene. The CDR3 contains 18 residues. The germline V gene has CDR1 MGHRA and CDR2 YSYEKL. The CDR3 nucleotides read TGCGCCAGCAGCCAATCCGAACCCTCTAGCGGGGGAACCTACGAGCAGTACTTC. Translation gives CASSQSEPSSGGTYEQYF.

The chain carries TRBV5-4 and TRBJ2-1; TRBD2 agrees at 9 bases. Germline V gene lookup returns CDR1 SGHNT and CDR2 YYREEE (reference sequence). The CDR3 sequence is 16 residues long. Trimming removed 4 bases from V and 4 bases from J; junction bases left unmatched: 9. The CDR3 sequence: CASSDRTSGLYNEQFF. The CDR3 coding sequence is TGTGCCAGCAGCGACCGAACTAGCGGGCTTTACAATGAGCAGTTCTTC.

The rearrangement links TRBV5-1 to TRBJ1-4; D is unclear. The CDR3 is 14 residues long. Trimming took off 5 bases at V and 3 bases at J, with 11 bases between the two ends. Germline-derived CDR1 and CDR2 are SGHRS and YFSETQ. The CDR3 region has the DNA TGCGCCAGCAGGTTTGGCAGATCTAATGAAAAACTGTTTTTT. This encodes CASRFGRSNEKLFF. The variable domain in full, completed from reference TRBV5-1 and TRBJ1-4, reads KAGVTQTPRYLIKTRGQQVTLSCSPISGHRSVSWYQQTPGQGLQFLFEYFSETQRNKGNFPGRFSGRQFSNSRSEMNVSTLELGDSALYLCASRFGRSNEKLFFGSGTQLSVL.

This clone showed up just once. The chain employs TRBV11-3 and TRBJ2-1, with D perhaps TRBD2 (6 bases). Germline V gene sequence: CDR1 SGHNT, CDR2 YENEEA. V shed 5 bases and J shed 5 bases, with 16 bases lying between them. This CDR3 spans 15 amino acids. The CDR3 spells CASSPLGGLNNEQFF. In nucleotides, the CDR3 is TGTGCCAGCAGCCCCTTGGGGGGATTGAACAATGAGCAGTTCTTC.

The chain couples TRBV11-2 to TRBJ2-7; maybe TRBD1 (7 bases). This CDR3 is 15 amino acids long. The V gene lost 5 bases and the J gene lost 5 bases, with 19 bases spanning the gap. Per germline, CDR1 SGHAT and CDR2 FQNNGV. The CDR3 DNA reads TGTGCCAGCAGCCCAGGGGGGACAGAGACCCACGAGCAGTACTTC. Amino acid sequence: CASSPGGTETHEQYF.

The chain employs TRBV25-1 and TRBJ1-2, with D unclear. The CDR3 runs to 14 residues. CDR1 and CDR2 (germline): MGHDK, SYGVNS. V was cut by 4 bases and J by 8 bases, with 17 bases left in between. In DNA, the CDR3 is TGTGCCAGCAGTGGCCCTCCTCGGAGGCACGGCTACACCTTC. As protein: CASSGPPRRHGYTF.

The chain carries TRBV28 and TRBJ2-1, with 14 positions matching TRBD2. The CDR3 runs to 15 residues. Trimming cost V 4 bases and J 7 bases; bases outside gene matches: 3. From germline, CDR1 is MDHEN and CDR2 SYDVKM. The chain's CDR3 is CASSSTSGRGNEQFF. The CDR3 coding sequence is TGTGCCAGCAGTTCGACTAGCGGGAGGGGGAATGAGCAGTTCTTC. Full variable domain (rest looked up from reference TRBV28 and TRBJ2-1): DVKVTQSSRYLVKRTGEKVFLECVQDMDHENMFWYRQDPGLGLRLIYFSYDVKMKEKGDIPEGYSVSREKKERFSLILESASTNQTSMYLCASSSTSGRGNEQFFGPGTRLTVL.

There are a few counts of this clone. The chain uses TRBV19 and TRBJ2-7; D might be TRBD2 (7 bases). From germline, CDR1 is LNHDA and CDR2 SQIVND (reference sequence). The CDR3 is 16 amino acids. V lost 1 base to trimming and J lost 0 bases, with 13 bases between them. Here the CDR3 reads CASSIGEGRGSYEQYF. CDR3 DNA sequence: TGTGCCAGTAGTATAGGGGAGGGCAGGGGCTCCTACGAGCAGTACTTC.

Here the CDR3 DNA reads TGTGCCAGCAGCTTCGGACAGGGCGACAATGGCTACACCTTC. Protein product: CASSFGQGDNGYTF. The V and J genes are TRBV7-3 and TRBJ1-2; the match to TRBD1 covers 8 bases. The V gene's germline CDR1 is SGHTA and CDR2 FQGTGA. V shed 3 bases, J shed 6 bases, and the junction held 6 bases outside the gene matches. This CDR3 comprises 14 residues.

This clone has just a few counts. J is TRBJ1-4 and V is TRBV28; the D gene is possibly TRBD1 (6 bases). The ends were cut back, 8 bases at V and 7 bases at J, with 11 bases in the middle. Looked up from germline, CDR1 is MDHEN and CDR2 is SYDVKM. This CDR3 has 12 amino acids. The CDR3 region is CASLGASEKLFF. The CDR3 DNA reads TGTGCCAGCCTGGGGGCGAGTGAAAAACTGTTTTTT. Drawing the rest from reference TRBV28 and TRBJ1-4, the complete variable domain is DVKVTQSSRYLVKRTGEKVFLECVQDMDHENMFWYRQDPGLGLRLIYFSYDVKMKEKGDIPEGYSVSREKKERFSLILESASTNQTSMYLCASLGASEKLFFGSGTQLSVL.

V gene TRBV29-1 combines with J gene TRBJ2-7; D is undetermined. Germline CDR1 and CDR2: SQVTM and ANQGSEA. The V gene lost 1 base and the J gene lost 0 bases, with 13 bases spanning the gap. CDR3 length: 15 amino acids. CDR3 in amino acids: CSVEVSSQVSYEQYF. The CDR3 DNA sequence: TGCAGCGTTGAAGTTTCAAGCCAAGTCTCCTACGAGCAGTACTTC.

The genes are TRBV10-1 and TRBJ2-1; 9 bases are shared with TRBD2. V was pared by 6 bases and J by 5 bases, with 5 bases of the junction left unmatched. CDR3 length: 14 amino acids. The germline CDR1 and CDR2 sequences are WNHNN and SYGVQD (reference sequence). CDR3 coding DNA: TGCGCCAGCAGCAGCGGGAGGATAAACAATGAGCAGTTCTTC. The encoded protein is CASSSGRINNEQFF.

V is TRBV7-3 and J is TRBJ1-2; D uncertain. The V end lost 5 bases, the J end lost 8 bases, and 15 bases lay between the germline ends. This CDR3 spans 13 amino acids. CDR1 is SGHTA and CDR2 is FQGTGA in the germline V gene. CDR3 in DNA: TGTGCCAGCAGCCCCATGGGAGCGGGAGGCTACACCTTC. Encoded protein: CASSPMGAGGYTF.